This TCR beta chain was recorded in a study of cytomegalovirus exposure and HLA in healthy donors. About the research overall: Of all 400 or so donors who were genotyped, 75% to 85% belonged to the Caucasian-associated ancestry cluster.

The CDR3 runs 15 residues. Per germline, CDR1 SGHRS and CDR2 YFSETQ. 13 Jbeta primers and 60 Vbeta primers were used for the PCR. Libraries were prepared by immunoSEQ multiplex PCR; TCRdb keeps only in-frame clonotypes and omits some of them. The table has 95,000 to 150,000 clones, about 10% seen once. The receptor comes from a woman between 18 and 29 years old in good health and CMV-seropositive. The sample comprised PBMCs. The V call is TRBV5-1, the J call TRBJ2-5, with D possibly TRBD1 on 6 matching bases. The J call may be mistaken, given a closer DNA end match to TRBJ2-7. This CDR3 reads CASSLDARGSYEQYF. CDR3 in DNA: TGCGCCAGCAGCTTGGACGCCAGGGGCTCCTACGAGCAGTACTTC.